This passage covers 28 T cell receptor beta chains from one sample sequenced in a study of T cell repertoires in cytomegalovirus infection. TCRdb passed the reads through MiXCR, listing each CDR3 protein once. The sample consists of about a million distinct CDR3 sequences, about a third of them appearing once. For these receptors, no antigen is known. The source was cultured CD8+ T cells from PBMCs, collected from culture after CMV antigen stimulation. Source of these receptors: a human donor in good health (CMV status not recorded). Some clones in this sample may be carry-over from other donors' samples.

This clonotype was counted once. The J gene is TRBJ2-6, the V gene TRBV27, with D uncertain. Trimming pared 5 bases from V and 4 bases from J, leaving 3 bases between. The CDR3 runs 12 residues. From germline, CDR1 is MNHEY and CDR2 SMNVEV (reference sequence). The CDR3 nucleotides are TGTGCCAGCAGTATCGGGGCCAACGTCCTGACTTTC. It yields the protein CASSIGANVLTF.

The chain couples TRBV7-6 to TRBJ2-1; 7 bases fit TRBD2. The CDR3 length is 11 residues. Germline trimming cut 11 bases from V and 15 bases from J; bases unmatched to any gene: 13. Germline CDR1 and CDR2: SGHVS and FNYEAQ. CDR3 in DNA: TGTGCCGGATTCGGGGCTAGCGGACTGTTCTTC. Encoded protein: CAGFGASGLFF.

The chain combines TRBV7-6 with TRBJ1-1, with a tentative D call TRBD1 (5 bases). CDR1 SGHVS and CDR2 FNYEAQ come from the germline V gene. CDR3 length equals 15 residues. Trimming pared 7 bases from V and 8 bases from J, leaving 23 bases between. The CDR3 spells CASTPPRVPAGEAFF. The CDR3 bases are TGTGCCAGCACCCCCCCTAGAGTGCCAGCAGGGGAAGCTTTCTTT.

This clonotype was observed once. A junction end diverges from the germline sequence, so it may reflect a read error. V gene TRBV7-6 combines with J gene TRBJ2-7; no clear D gene. CDR1 and CDR2 from the germline V gene are SGHVS and FNYEAQ. This CDR3 is 13 amino acids long. CDR3 bases: TGTGTCAGCAGCTTACGGCAGACCTACGAGCAGTACTTC. This translates into CVSSLRQTYEQYF. Full variable domain (missing parts from reference TRBV7-6 and TRBJ2-7): GAGVSQSPRYKVTKRGQDVALRCDPISGHVSLYWYRQALGQGPEFLTYFNYEAQQDKSGLPNDRFSAERPEGSISTLTIQRTEQRDSAMYRCVSSLRQTYEQYFGPGTRLTVT.

The chain links TRBV4-3 to TRBJ1-3; D perhaps matches TRBD1 (5 bases). The V and J ends lost 0 bases and 3 bases respectively, with 18 bases between them. CDR1 and CDR2 (germline): LGHNA, YSLEER. The CDR3 covers 18 residues. Here the CDR3 DNA reads TGCGCCAGCAGCCAAGACCCCTTCTCCAGGGAATTTGGAAACACCATATATTTT. It specifies CASSQDPFSREFGNTIYF.

This clonotype came up once. The chain uses TRBV4-3 and TRBJ2-3; TRBD2 matches at 7 bases. The length of the CDR3 is 15 residues. The ends lost 4 bases at V and 4 bases at J; junction bases unmatched: 8. Germline CDR1 reads LGHNA; CDR2 reads YSLEER. The CDR3 reads CASSRRLASADTQYF. In nucleotides, the CDR3 is TGCGCCAGCAGCCGTAGACTAGCTTCAGCAGATACGCAGTATTTT.

The chain links TRBV27 to TRBJ2-1; 8 bases are a match to TRBD1. The CDR3 spans 15 residues. CDR1 MNHEY and CDR2 SMNVEV come from the germline V gene (reference sequence). The V and J ends lost 3 bases and 3 bases, in that order; junction bases with no gene match: 4. The CDR3 spells CASSLGRGHYNEQFF. CDR3 DNA sequence: TGTGCCAGCAGTTTGGGCAGGGGGCACTACAATGAGCAGTTCTTC.

This chain connects TRBV6-5 to TRBJ1-1, with D unresolved. Germline V gene data show CDR1 as MNHEY and CDR2 as SVGAGI. Trimming took off 4 bases at V and 4 bases at J, with 16 bases between the two ends. The CDR3 spans 15 residues. The CDR3 DNA is TGTGCCAGCAGTTTAGGTCCGGCCCTGAGCACTGAAGCTTTCTTT. Its protein product is CASSLGPALSTEAFF.

With regard to this clonotype: The conserved phenylalanine or tryptophan is not found at the CDR3 terminus, so this likely reflects a read error. The genes are TRBV28 and TRBJ1-1; maybe TRBD1 (5 bases). CDR3 length equals 14 residues. Germline V gene sequence: CDR1 MDHEN, CDR2 SYDVKM. V lost 3 bases and J lost 7, with 15 bases in between. The CDR3 coding sequence is TGTGCCAGCAGTTTGGGAAGTTGGGGGAGTGAAGCTTTCTAT. This gives the protein CASSLGSWGSEAFY.

This rearrangement joins TRBV7-3 to TRBJ1-5; D is possibly TRBD1 (5 bases). CDR3 length equals 16 residues. Trimming cost V 0 bases and J 3 bases, with 12 bases left between them. Germline CDR1 and CDR2: SGHTA and FQGTGA. The CDR3 nucleotides read TGTGCCAGCAGCTTAACGGGGGGGGAGTTCAATCAGCCCCAGCATTTT. Protein product: CASSLTGGEFNQPQHF.

J is TRBJ2-3 and V is TRBV11-3; D gene uncertain. V was cut by 3 bases and J by 0 bases, with 10 bases left in between. CDR1 and CDR2 (germline): SGHNT, YENEEA. The CDR3 contains 15 residues. CDR3 nucleotide sequence: TGTGCCAGCAGCTTTTCCGCTAGTAGCACAGATACGCAGTATTTT. This gives the protein CASSFSASSTDTQYF.

Only one count was recorded for this clonotype. This may be a read error: a much more frequent sequence differs by one nucleotide. The chain couples TRBV7-2 to TRBJ1-5; D is unclear. This CDR3 region has 13 residues. From germline, CDR1 is SGHTA and CDR2 FQGNSA. The CDR3 loop is CVSSVIRNQPQHF. DNA of the CDR3: TGTGTCAGCAGCGTCATTAGGAATCAGCCCCAGCATTTT.

This sequence joins TRBV24-1 and TRBJ2-2; possibly TRBD1 for D (6 bases). Germline V gene sequence: CDR1 KGHDR, CDR2 SFDVKD. The CDR3 spans 16 residues. V lost 4 bases and J 3 bases, leaving 14 bases between the germline ends. The CDR3 here is CATSDPRQADTGELFF. The CDR3 DNA follows: TGTGCCACCAGTGACCCACGACAGGCGGACACCGGGGAGCTGTTTTTT.

As concerns this clonotype: A read error is possible here, since a much larger clone lies one base away. The gene calls are TRBV7-6 and TRBJ2-2; D remains unclear. The CDR3 is 17 residues long. V was pared by 5 bases and J by 2 bases, with 18 bases between. Germline lookup yields CDR1 SGHVS and CDR2 FNYEAQ. In DNA, the CDR3 is TGTGCCAGCAGCCCTTTGACGAGTGGGCTAAACACCGGGGAGCTGTTTTTT. Residues: CASSPLTSGLNTGELFF.

The rearrangement joins TRBV27 to TRBJ2-1, with D possibly matching TRBD2 (6 bases). Looked up from germline, CDR1 is MNHEY and CDR2 is SMNVEV (reference sequence). V lost 2 bases, J lost 8 bases, and 16 bases lay in between. CDR3 size: 15 residues. Here the CDR3 DNA reads TGTGCCAGCAGTTTAGTTTTAGGGGAGGCCGATGAGCAGTTCTTC. Protein sequence: CASSLVLGEADEQFF.

This chain connects TRBV7-9 to TRBJ1-4, with D tentatively TRBD1 (5 bases). Trimming removed 5 bases at V and 13 bases at J, with 14 bases between. Per the germline V gene, CDR1 is SEHNR and CDR2 is FQNEAQ (reference sequence). The length of the CDR3 is 12 residues. The CDR3 sequence: CASSPVRGTLFF. CDR3 DNA: TGTGCCAGCAGCCCAGTCCGGGGGACACTGTTTTTT.

There are a few counts of this clonotype. V and J are TRBV9 and TRBJ1-1, with D possibly being TRBD1 (5 bases). CDR3 length: 15 amino acids. Germline V gene data show CDR1 as SGDLS and CDR2 as YYNGEE. The germline V and J ends were trimmed by 0 bases and 2 bases, with 11 bases remaining between them. CDR3 DNA: TGTGCCAGCAGCGTAGAAAGGGGCTTTAACACTGAAGCTTTCTTT. Translating gives CASSVERGFNTEAFF.

This clonotype was seen a handful of times. This rearrangement joins TRBV6-1 to TRBJ1-2; 7 positions agree with TRBD1. The CDR3 contains 14 residues. Germline V gene sequence: CDR1 MNHNS, CDR2 SASEGT. The trim removed 5 bases at V and 3 bases at J, leaving 6 bases unmatched. CDR3 DNA sequence: TGTGCCAGCAGTCGACAGGGCGGCTACTATGGCTACACCTTC. Its translation: CASSRQGGYYGYTF.

J is TRBJ1-5 and V is TRBV6-5; D remains ambiguous. Germline CDR1 reads MNHEY; CDR2 reads SVGAGI. The V end lost 2 bases, the J end lost 7 bases, and 9 bases lay between the germline ends. The CDR3 loop spans 13 amino acids. The CDR3 DNA is TGTGCCAGCAGTTACGCACGAGAACAGCCCCAGCATTTT. This codes for CASSYAREQPQHF.

The chain couples TRBV6-2 or TRBV6-3 to TRBJ1-5; D ambiguous. V was cut by 6 bases and J by 9 bases, with 12 bases left in between. Germline V gene lookup returns CDR1 MNHEY and CDR2 SVGEGT. There are 12 residues in the CDR3. The CDR3 DNA follows: TGTGCCAGCAGATCCAGCTCCTGGCCCCAGCATTTT. It yields the protein CASRSSSWPQHF.

This clonotype was detected only a few times. The chain couples TRBV9 to TRBJ2-3; 7 bases match TRBD1. Trimming removed 5 bases from V and 9 bases from J; junction bases left unmatched: 12. The germline gives CDR1 SGDLS, CDR2 YYNGEE. The CDR3 has 14 amino acids. The CDR3, as DNA: TGTGCCAGCAGTGATCGATGGGCGACAGGGACGCAGTATTTT. Translating gives CASSDRWATGTQYF. Based on the CDR3 plus reference TRBV9 and TRBJ2-3, the full variable domain is DSGVTQTPKHLITATGQRVTLRCSPRSGDLSVYWYQQSLDQGLQFLIQYYNGEERAKGNILERFSAQQFPDLHSELNLSSLELGDSALYFCASSDRWATGTQYFGPGTRLTVL.

This clonotype was seen more than once but under ten times. The chain employs TRBV6-6 and TRBJ2-1, with unresolved D. The germline CDR1 and CDR2 sequences are MNHNY and SVGAGI (reference sequence). The CDR3 sequence is 16 residues long. The V end was cut by 0 bases, the J end by 3 bases, with 12 bases between. The CDR3 protein is CASSYSIRADYNEQFF. CDR3 nucleotide sequence: TGTGCCAGCAGTTACTCAATCCGGGCAGACTACAATGAGCAGTTCTTC.

The chain links TRBV27 to TRBJ2-5, with D perhaps matching TRBD1 (6 bases). The CDR3 runs to 15 residues. Germline-derived CDR1 and CDR2 are MNHEY and SMNVEV (reference sequence). Trimming left V 1 base short and J 3 bases short, with 12 bases between. CDR3 sequence reads: CASSLLGDIEETQYF. The CDR3 DNA follows: TGTGCCAGCAGTTTATTGGGGGACATTGAAGAGACCCAGTACTTC.

The CDR3: CASSVYTSGGDEQFF. The CDR3 DNA follows: TGTGCCAGCAGCGTATATACTAGCGGGGGAGATGAGCAGTTCTTC. This chain links TRBV9 with TRBJ2-1, with 11 bases lining up with TRBD2. Germline V lookup: CDR1 SGDLS, CDR2 YYNGEE. CDR3 size: 15 residues. Trimming removed 1 base from V and 8 bases from J; junction bases left unmatched: 5. Drawing the rest from reference TRBV9 and TRBJ2-1, the complete variable domain is DSGVTQTPKHLITATGQRVTLRCSPRSGDLSVYWYQQSLDQGLQFLIQYYNGEERAKGNILERFSAQQFPDLHSELNLSSLELGDSALYFCASSVYTSGGDEQFFGPGTRLTVL.

The gene calls are TRBV11-2 and TRBJ2-5, with D perhaps matching TRBD1 (6 bases). Trimming stripped 4 bases from V and 6 bases from J, with 15 bases between. Germline V gene data show CDR1 as SGHAT and CDR2 as FQNNGV. CDR3 size: 14 residues. Written as DNA, the CDR3 is TGTGCCAGCAGCTCCCTCCGGACAGTAAAGACCCAGTACTTC. Translated, it gives CASSSLRTVKTQYF.

Only a few counts were recorded for this clonotype. V usage is TRBV5-4 and J usage is TRBJ1-5, with D uncertain. The V gene lost 1 base and the J gene lost 0 bases, with 11 bases spanning the gap. Per germline, CDR1 SGHNT and CDR2 YYREEE (reference sequence). The CDR3 sequence is 16 residues long. CDR3 protein: CASSLSSFYSNQPQHF. The CDR3 DNA sequence: TGTGCCAGCAGCTTGTCGTCTTTTTATAGCAATCAGCCCCAGCATTTT.

This clonotype came up a few times. The CDR3 region is CASSLRGRDNSPLHF. The CDR3 region has the DNA TGTGCCAGCAGCCTTCGGGGCAGGGACAATTCACCCCTCCACTTT. The V and J genes are TRBV7-9 and TRBJ1-6; TRBD1 is a possible D gene (5 bases). This CDR3 comprises 15 residues. Per germline, CDR1 SEHNR and CDR2 FQNEAQ (reference sequence). The V and J ends lost 5 bases and 7 bases respectively, with 15 bases between them.

This clonotype has more than one count but fewer than ten. V usage is TRBV12-3 or TRBV12-4 and J usage is TRBJ2-5, with 7 nucleotides matching TRBD2. The CDR3 extends over 16 amino acids. Unmatched junction bases numbered 14, after V lost 3 bases and J lost 7 bases. DNA of the CDR3: TGTGCCAGCAGTTTTAGGATGCTAGCGGCCGCCGGGACCCAGTACTTC. It specifies CASSFRMLAAAGTQYF.